What follows is one T cell receptor (beta chain) and its context. Each sample used at least 6.5 million PBMCs. Per sample, at least 5.5 micrograms of total RNA were extracted. This record belongs to a study of blood T cells in healthy people across ages. A sample-barcoded 5' primer and a J-beta primer mix were used in a second PCR of roughly 7 to 11 cycles. MiXCR was run by TCRdb on the 5' RACE reads, yielding one entry per CDR3 protein. The repertoire consists of around 1.5 million distinct CDR3 sequences, with 45% to 70% occurring once and the leading ten covering more than 6%. The origin of this receptor is a young man in good health. Sequencing used blood.

CDR3 region: CSASGSVYEQYF. CDR3 in DNA: TGCAGTGCTAGCGGGAGTGTGTACGAGCAGTACTTC. The gene calls are TRBV20-1 and TRBJ2-7; possibly TRBD2 for D (6 bases). The CDR3 runs to 12 residues. Trimming shortened V by 3 bases and J by 4 bases, and 10 bases separated the two germline ends. In germline, CDR1 is DFQATT, CDR2 SNEGSKA (reference sequence).